This entry lists 21 T cell receptor beta chains sequenced from one sample in a study of T cells in narcolepsy. Only in-frame clones appear in the TCRdb table, and some are missing; sequencing was by immunoSEQ multiplex PCR. The sample lists tens of thousands of clones; more than 80% were seen once. Material: CD45RA- memory CD4+ T cells from PBMCs. The origin of the receptors is a human donor with narcolepsy.

The J gene is TRBJ1-5, the V gene TRBV4-3; D is perhaps TRBD1 (5 bases). Germline V gene lookup returns CDR1 LGHNA and CDR2 YSLEER. CDR3 length equals 15 residues. Trimming pared 0 bases from V and 7 bases from J, leaving 13 bases between. The CDR3 spells CASSQDLGGGQPQHF. The CDR3 DNA follows: TGCGCCAGCAGCCAAGATCTCGGGGGGGGACAGCCCCAGCATTTT.

The rearrangement uses TRBV19 and TRBJ1-6; D unclear. The CDR3 consists of 15 residues. V gave up 3 bases and J gave up 7 bases, with 13 bases separating them. Looked up from germline, CDR1 is LNHDA and CDR2 is SQIVND (reference sequence). The CDR3 DNA is TGTGCCAGTAGTATCACAGCCATAGCGAATTCACCCCTCCACTTT. It yields the protein CASSITAIANSPLHF.

The chain carries TRBV2 and TRBJ1-2; 9 nucleotides align to TRBD1. V dropped 0 bases and J dropped 8; count of bases not matched to a gene: 7. Germline values: CDR1 SNHLY, CDR2 FYNNEI. The CDR3 is 15 residues long. The CDR3 DNA reads as TGTGCCAGCAGTGAAGCCCGGACAGGGGACAGCGGCTACACCTTC. It specifies CASSEARTGDSGYTF.

This clone was counted between two and nine times. The chain employs TRBV5-4 and TRBJ2-7, with D tentatively TRBD2 (5 bases). The CDR3 is 14 amino acids. V dropped 0 bases and J dropped 7 bases, with 14 bases sitting between them. The germline CDR1 and CDR2 sequences are SGHNT and YYREEE (reference sequence). The CDR3 DNA reads as TGTGCCAGCAGCTTGGAAACCCAAACGGGGGAGCAGTACGTC. Translated: CASSLETQTGEQYV.

This clone appeared once. The gene calls are TRBV9 and TRBJ2-1, with 9 bases identical to TRBD1. CDR1 and CDR2 from the germline V gene are SGDLS and YYNGEE. The V segment lost 0 bases and the J segment 8 bases; nucleotides outside the gene matches: 6. The CDR3 totals 15 residues. The CDR3 sequence is CASSVALRTGDEQFF. In DNA, the CDR3 is TGTGCCAGCAGCGTAGCCCTAAGGACAGGGGATGAGCAGTTCTTC.

V usage is TRBV6-5 and J usage is TRBJ1-6; possible D gene TRBD1, 6 bases. Germline V CDR1 and CDR2: MNHEY, SVGAGI. CDR3 size: 13 residues. V was cut by 9 bases and J by 4 bases, with 10 bases left in between. CDR3: CASRTVYNSPLHF. The CDR3 nucleotides are TGTGCCAGTCGGACAGTGTATAATTCACCCCTCCACTTT.

The chain combines TRBV19 with TRBJ1-1, with TRBD1 identical over 7 bases. The germline CDR1 and CDR2 sequences are LNHDA and SQIVND (reference sequence). Trimming removed 5 bases from V and 1 base from J; junction bases left unmatched: 4. CDR3 length: 14 amino acids. The CDR3 protein is CASSFRTGNTEAFF. The CDR3 region has the DNA TGTGCCAGTAGTTTCCGGACAGGGAACACTGAAGCTTTCTTT.

The V gene is TRBV9, the J gene TRBJ2-5, with D perhaps matching TRBD1 or TRBD2 (7 bases each). The germline CDR1 and CDR2 sequences are SGDLS and YYNGEE. V was cut by 2 bases and J by 2 bases, with 16 bases left in between. This CDR3 contains 16 residues. The CDR3 DNA reads as TGTGCCAGCAGCGTCAGGGGGGGATCGGCGCAAGAGACCCAGTACTTC. It translates to CASSVRGGSAQETQYF.

This chain joins TRBV20-1 and TRBJ2-7; D might be TRBD2 (5 bases). The germline V gene encodes CDR1 DFQATT and CDR2 SNEGSKA (reference sequence). Trimming shortened V by 4 bases and J by 4 bases, and 8 bases separated the two germline ends. This CDR3 comprises 11 residues. The DNA for the CDR3 is TGCAGTGCTATCACGGGGTACGAGCAGTACTTC. Translated, it gives CSAITGYEQYF.

This clone occurred once. The chain has TRBV7-3 and TRBJ2-3; no firm D call. V lost 1 base and J lost 5, with 7 bases in between. CDR1 SGHTA and CDR2 FQGTGA come from the germline V gene. CDR3 length: 13 amino acids. CDR3 DNA sequence: TGTGCCAGCAGCTTAATGTACAGAGATACGCAGTATTTT. Translation: CASSLMYRDTQYF.

The CDR3 sequence: CASTKRGLDTQYF. Here the CDR3 DNA reads TGTGCCAGCACTAAAAGGGGGTTAGATACGCAGTATTTT. V is TRBV28 and J is TRBJ2-3, with a possible D match to TRBD1 (6 bases). This CDR3 contains 13 residues. Germline lookup yields CDR1 MDHEN and CDR2 SYDVKM. V dropped 7 bases and J dropped 5 bases, with 13 bases sitting between them.

This clone appeared a few times. The V and J genes are TRBV30 and TRBJ1-4; D is uncertain. Trimming stripped 3 bases from V and 5 bases from J, with 19 bases between. Per the germline V gene, CDR1 is GTSNPN and CDR2 is SVGIG (reference sequence). CDR3 length equals 16 residues. The DNA for the CDR3 is TGTGCCTGGAGCCCATCTCAACCGGGATACAATGAAAAACTGTTTTTT. As protein: CAWSPSQPGYNEKLFF.

The chain recombines TRBV4-2 with TRBJ1-1, with a tentative D call TRBD1 (5 bases). The V gene's germline CDR1 is LGHNA and CDR2 YNFKEQ. The V end lost 1 base, the J end lost 3 bases, and 9 bases lay between the germline ends. The CDR3 consists of 14 residues. The CDR3 nucleotides are TGTGCCAGCAGCCAAGTTCCGGGGGACACTGAAGCTTTCTTT. This gives the protein CASSQVPGDTEAFF.

In DNA, the CDR3 is TGTGCCAGCAGCTTATTAGTCCCAGGGAACTATGGCTACACCTTC. This codes for CASSLLVPGNYGYTF. The genes are TRBV13 and TRBJ1-2; weak D call: TRBD1 (5 bases). Germline lookup yields CDR1 PRHDT and CDR2 FYEKMQ (reference sequence). CDR3 length equals 15 residues. V lost 2 bases, J lost 2 bases, and 12 bases lay in between.

The chain uses TRBV18 and TRBJ2-3; D not resolved. Germline values: CDR1 KGHSH, CDR2 LQKENI. Trimming shortened V by 2 bases and J by 6 bases, and 3 bases separated the two germline ends. The CDR3 is made up of 11 amino acids. The CDR3 DNA is TGTGCCAGCTCACCAGGGGATACGCAGTATTTT. This sequence encodes CASSPGDTQYF.

The chain has TRBV19 and TRBJ2-5; perhaps TRBD1 as D (7 bases). The CDR3 has 14 amino acids. With 6 bases removed from V and 1 base from J, the gap between germline ends came to 12 bases. Germline loops: CDR1 LNHDA, CDR2 SQIVND (reference sequence). Here the CDR3 reads CASRTRQGQETQYF. DNA of the CDR3: TGTGCCAGTAGGACTAGACAGGGCCAAGAGACCCAGTACTTC. The full variable domain, completed using reference TRBV19 and TRBJ2-5, is DGGITQSPKYLFRKEGQNVTLSCEQNLNHDAMYWYRQDPGQGLRLIYYSQIVNDFQKGDIAEGYSVSREKKESFPLTVTSAQKNPTAFYLCASRTRQGQETQYFGPGTRLLVL.

This sequence joins TRBV5-1 and TRBJ1-1, with unresolved D. In germline, CDR1 is SGHRS, CDR2 YFSETQ. This CDR3 has 14 amino acids. Deletions cut 4 bases from V and 1 base from J, with 11 bases between. The CDR3 DNA follows: TGCGCCAGCAGCCTAACGACATCGAACACTGAAGCTTTCTTT. Protein: CASSLTTSNTEAFF.

The V call is TRBV28, the J call TRBJ2-2; tentative D call: TRBD2 (6 bases). CDR1 and CDR2 (germline): MDHEN, SYDVKM. This CDR3 region has 16 residues. The germline V and J ends were trimmed by 2 bases and 0 bases, with 10 bases remaining between them. CDR3 bases: TGTGCCAGCAGTTTAAGGAGGGCCACGAACACCGGGGAGCTGTTTTTT. It translates to CASSLRRATNTGELFF.

This chain uses TRBV11-2 with TRBJ1-2, with D possibly TRBD1 on 5 matching bases. Trimming shortened V by 4 bases and J by 3 bases, and 12 bases separated the two germline ends. This CDR3 comprises 14 residues. Germline loops: CDR1 SGHAT, CDR2 FQNNGV. The DNA of the CDR3 is TGTGCCAGCAGCTCGGGACCGGGTGACTATGGCTACACCTTC. It yields the protein CASSSGPGDYGYTF.

The V call is TRBV28, the J call TRBJ1-5; 7 bases match TRBD1. The germline gives CDR1 MDHEN, CDR2 SYDVKM. After removal of 5 bases from V and 6 bases from J, the junction contained 4 bases not matched to a gene. The length of the CDR3 is 13 residues. The CDR3 sequence: CASSAGGVQPQHF. The DNA of the CDR3 is TGTGCCAGCAGTGCAGGGGGTGTTCAGCCCCAGCATTTT.

For this clone: Within the sample, other DNA sequences also encode this same CDR3. The V and J genes are TRBV9 and TRBJ2-5; a possible D gene is TRBD2 (5 bases). The CDR3 is 14 amino acids. The germline gives CDR1 SGDLS, CDR2 YYNGEE. V was shortened by 5 bases and J by 2 bases, with 13 bases between the two germline ends. In DNA form, the CDR3 reads TGTGCCAGCAGTTTCCGGGGTATACAAGAGACCCAGTACTTC. Its protein product is CASSFRGIQETQYF.